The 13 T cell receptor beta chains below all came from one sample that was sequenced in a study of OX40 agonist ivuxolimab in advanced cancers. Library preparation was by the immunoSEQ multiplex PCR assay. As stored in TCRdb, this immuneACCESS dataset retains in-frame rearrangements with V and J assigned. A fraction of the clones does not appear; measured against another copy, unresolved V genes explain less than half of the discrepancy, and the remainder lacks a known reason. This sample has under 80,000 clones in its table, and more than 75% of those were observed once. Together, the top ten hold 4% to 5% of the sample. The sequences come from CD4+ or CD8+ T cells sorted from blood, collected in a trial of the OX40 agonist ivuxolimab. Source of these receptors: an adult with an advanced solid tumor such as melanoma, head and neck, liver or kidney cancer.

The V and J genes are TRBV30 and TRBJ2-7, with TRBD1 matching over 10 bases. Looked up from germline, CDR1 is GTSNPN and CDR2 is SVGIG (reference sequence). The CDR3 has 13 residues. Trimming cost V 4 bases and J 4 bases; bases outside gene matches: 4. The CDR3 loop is CAWTPGQGYEQYF. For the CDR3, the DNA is TGTGCCTGGACGCCGGGACAGGGGTACGAGCAGTACTTC.

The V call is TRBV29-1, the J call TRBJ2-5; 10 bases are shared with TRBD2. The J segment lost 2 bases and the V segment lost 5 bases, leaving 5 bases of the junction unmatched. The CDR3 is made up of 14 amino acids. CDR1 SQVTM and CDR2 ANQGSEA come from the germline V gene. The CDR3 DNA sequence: TGCAGCGTTACACTAGCGGGGAATCAAGAGACCCAGTACTTC. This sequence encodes CSVTLAGNQETQYF.

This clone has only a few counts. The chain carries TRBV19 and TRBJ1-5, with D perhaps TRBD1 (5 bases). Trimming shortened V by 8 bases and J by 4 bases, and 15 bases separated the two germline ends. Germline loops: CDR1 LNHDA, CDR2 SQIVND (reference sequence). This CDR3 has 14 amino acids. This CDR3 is CASGWDLANQPQHF. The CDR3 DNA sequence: TGTGCCAGTGGTTGGGACCTGGCAAATCAGCCCCAGCATTTT.

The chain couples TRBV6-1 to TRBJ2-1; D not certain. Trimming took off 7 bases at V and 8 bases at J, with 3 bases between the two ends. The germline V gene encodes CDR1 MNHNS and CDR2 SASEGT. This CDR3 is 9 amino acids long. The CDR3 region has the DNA TGTGCCAGCAAGGATGAGCAGTTCTTC. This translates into CASKDEQFF.

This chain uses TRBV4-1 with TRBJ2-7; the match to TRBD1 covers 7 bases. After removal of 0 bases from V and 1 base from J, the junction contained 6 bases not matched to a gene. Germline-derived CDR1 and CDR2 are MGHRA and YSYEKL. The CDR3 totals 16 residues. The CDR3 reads CASSQEGTVGSYEQYF. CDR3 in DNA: TGCGCCAGCAGCCAAGAGGGGACAGTTGGATCCTACGAGCAGTACTTC.

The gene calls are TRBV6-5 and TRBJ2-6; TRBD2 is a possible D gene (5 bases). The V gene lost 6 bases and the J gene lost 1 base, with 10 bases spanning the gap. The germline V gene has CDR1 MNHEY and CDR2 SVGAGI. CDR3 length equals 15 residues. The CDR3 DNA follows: TGTGCCAGCAGACCCGGGAAATCTGGGGCCAACGTCCTGACTTTC. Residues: CASRPGKSGANVLTF.

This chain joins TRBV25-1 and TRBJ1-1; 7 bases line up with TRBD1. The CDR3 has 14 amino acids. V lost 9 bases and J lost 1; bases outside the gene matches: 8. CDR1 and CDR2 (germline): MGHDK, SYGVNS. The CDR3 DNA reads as TGTGCCAGTTCCAGGGGGAAGGAGAACACTGAAGCTTTCTTT. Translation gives CASSRGKENTEAFF.

DNA for the CDR3: TGCGCCAGCAGTCGACCCCGGGCAGGCAAAGCGGGGCTAGCGGGCACCGGGGAGCTGTTTTTT. It is translated as CASSRPRAGKAGLAGTGELFF. This sequence joins TRBV4-1 and TRBJ2-2; 8 nucleotides agree with TRBD2. The germline CDR1 and CDR2 sequences are MGHRA and YSYEKL. The CDR3 covers 21 residues. V trimming: 6 bases; J trimming: 4 bases; junction bases outside the gene matches: 25.

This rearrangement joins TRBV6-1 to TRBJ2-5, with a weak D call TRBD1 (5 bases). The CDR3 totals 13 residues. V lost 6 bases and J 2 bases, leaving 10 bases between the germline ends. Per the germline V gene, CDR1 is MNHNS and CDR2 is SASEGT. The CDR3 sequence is CASSRQHQETQYF. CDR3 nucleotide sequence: TGTGCCAGCAGCAGACAGCATCAAGAGACCCAGTACTTC.

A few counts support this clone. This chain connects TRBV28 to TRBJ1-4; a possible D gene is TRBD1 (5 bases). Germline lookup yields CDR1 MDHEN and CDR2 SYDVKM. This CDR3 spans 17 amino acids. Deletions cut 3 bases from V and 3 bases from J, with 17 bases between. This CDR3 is CASSLPGSTDSNEKLFF. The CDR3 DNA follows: TGTGCCAGCAGTTTGCCTGGCTCGACAGACTCTAATGAAAAACTGTTTTTT.

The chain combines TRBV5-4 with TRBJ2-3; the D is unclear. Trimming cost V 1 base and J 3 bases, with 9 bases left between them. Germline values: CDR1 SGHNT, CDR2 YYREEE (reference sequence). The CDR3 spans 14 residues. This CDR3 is CASSLWGRTDTQYF. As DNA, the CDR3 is TGTGCCAGCAGCTTGTGGGGTCGAACAGATACGCAGTATTTT.

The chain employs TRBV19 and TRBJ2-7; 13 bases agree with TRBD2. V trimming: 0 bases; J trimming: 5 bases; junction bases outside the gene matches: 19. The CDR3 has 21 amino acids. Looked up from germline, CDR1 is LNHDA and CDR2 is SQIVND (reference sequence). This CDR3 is CASSIDTHGLAGAGFANEQYF. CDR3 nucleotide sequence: TGTGCCAGTAGTATAGATACCCACGGACTAGCGGGAGCTGGATTTGCCAACGAGCAGTACTTC. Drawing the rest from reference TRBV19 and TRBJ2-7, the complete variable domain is DGGITQSPKYLFRKEGQNVTLSCEQNLNHDAMYWYRQDPGQGLRLIYYSQIVNDFQKGDIAEGYSVSREKKESFPLTVTSAQKNPTAFYLCASSIDTHGLAGAGFANEQYFGPGTRLTVT.

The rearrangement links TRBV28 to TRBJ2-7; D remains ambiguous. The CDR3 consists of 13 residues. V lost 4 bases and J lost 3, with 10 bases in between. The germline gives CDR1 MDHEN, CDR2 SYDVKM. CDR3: CASSSAWDYEQYF. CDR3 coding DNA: TGTGCCAGCAGTTCGGCCTGGGACTACGAGCAGTACTTC.